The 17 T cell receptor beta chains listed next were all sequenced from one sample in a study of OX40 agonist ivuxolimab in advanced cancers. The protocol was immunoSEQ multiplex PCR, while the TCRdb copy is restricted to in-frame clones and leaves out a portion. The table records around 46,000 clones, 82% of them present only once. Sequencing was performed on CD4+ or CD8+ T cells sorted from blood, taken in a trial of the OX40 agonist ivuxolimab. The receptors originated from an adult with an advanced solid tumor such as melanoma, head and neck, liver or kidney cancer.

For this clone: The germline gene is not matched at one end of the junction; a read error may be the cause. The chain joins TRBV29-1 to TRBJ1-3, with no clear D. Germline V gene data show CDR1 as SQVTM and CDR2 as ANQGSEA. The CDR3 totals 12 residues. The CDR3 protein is CSVVDGGNTVYF. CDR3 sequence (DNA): TGCAGCGTTGTAGACGGTGGAAACACCGTATATTTT.

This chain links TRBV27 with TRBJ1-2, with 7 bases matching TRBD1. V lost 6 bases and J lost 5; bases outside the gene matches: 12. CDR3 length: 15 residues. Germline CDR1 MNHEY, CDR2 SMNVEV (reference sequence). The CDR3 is CASRAPGQNLYGYTF. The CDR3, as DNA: TGTGCCAGCAGGGCCCCGGGACAGAACCTTTATGGCTACACCTTC.

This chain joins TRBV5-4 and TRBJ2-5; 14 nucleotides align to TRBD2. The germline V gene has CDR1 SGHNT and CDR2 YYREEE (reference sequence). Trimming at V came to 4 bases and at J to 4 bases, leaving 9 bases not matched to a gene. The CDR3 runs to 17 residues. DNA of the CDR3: TGTGCCAGCAGCCTGGGGACTAGCGGGGGCCGACGAGAGACCCAGTACTTC. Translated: CASSLGTSGGRRETQYF.

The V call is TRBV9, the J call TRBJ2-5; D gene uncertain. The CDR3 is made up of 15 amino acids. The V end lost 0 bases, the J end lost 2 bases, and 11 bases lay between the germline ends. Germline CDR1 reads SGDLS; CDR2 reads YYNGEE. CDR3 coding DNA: TGTGCCAGCAGCGTAGATGGTCGGCGGCAAGAGACCCAGTACTTC. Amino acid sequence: CASSVDGRRQETQYF.

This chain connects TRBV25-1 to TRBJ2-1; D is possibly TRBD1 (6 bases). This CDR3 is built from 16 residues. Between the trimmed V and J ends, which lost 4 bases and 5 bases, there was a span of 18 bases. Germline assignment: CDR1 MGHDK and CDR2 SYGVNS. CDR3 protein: CASSGKTGLSDNEQFF. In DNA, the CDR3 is TGTGCCAGCAGTGGTAAAACAGGGTTGAGCGACAATGAGCAGTTCTTC.

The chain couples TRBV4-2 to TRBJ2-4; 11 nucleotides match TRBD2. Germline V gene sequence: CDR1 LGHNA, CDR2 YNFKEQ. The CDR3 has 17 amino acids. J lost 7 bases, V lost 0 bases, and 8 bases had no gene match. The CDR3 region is CASSQEVSGGAVNIQYF. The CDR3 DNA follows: TGTGCCAGCAGCCAAGAGGTTAGCGGGGGGGCTGTGAACATTCAGTACTTC.

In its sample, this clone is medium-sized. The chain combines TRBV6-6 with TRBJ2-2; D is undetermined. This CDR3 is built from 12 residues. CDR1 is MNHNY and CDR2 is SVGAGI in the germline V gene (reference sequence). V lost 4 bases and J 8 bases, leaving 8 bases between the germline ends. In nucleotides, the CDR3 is TGTGCCAGCAGTTCCCCAGTAGGGGAGCTGTTTTTT. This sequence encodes CASSSPVGELFF.

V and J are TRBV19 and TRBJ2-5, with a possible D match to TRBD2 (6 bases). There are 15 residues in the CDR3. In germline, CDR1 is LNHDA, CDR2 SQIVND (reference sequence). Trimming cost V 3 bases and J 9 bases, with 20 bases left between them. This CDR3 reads CASSIPAEGRSSQYF. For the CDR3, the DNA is TGTGCCAGTAGTATTCCTGCGGAGGGGAGGAGTTCCCAGTACTTC.

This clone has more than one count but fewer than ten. The CDR3 reads CASIWGRDRVDEKLFF. CDR3 in DNA: TGTGCCAGTATCTGGGGCAGGGACAGGGTTGATGAAAAACTGTTTTTT. The chain combines TRBV19 with TRBJ1-4, with 9 bases fitting TRBD1. Per germline, CDR1 LNHDA and CDR2 SQIVND (reference sequence). This CDR3 comprises 16 residues. With 7 bases clipped from V and 6 bases from J, the junction kept 12 bases outside the gene matches.

The DNA for the CDR3 is TGTGCCAGCAATTTAGACGTCCGGGCCCCTCGTGAAGGTCGCTATGGCTACACCTTC. It encodes CASNLDVRAPREGRYGYTF. The chain uses TRBV6-8 and TRBJ1-2; no firm D call. The V end was cut by 7 bases, the J end by 4 bases, with 31 bases between. Germline CDR1 is MNHGY and CDR2 is SAAAGT. The CDR3 has 19 amino acids.

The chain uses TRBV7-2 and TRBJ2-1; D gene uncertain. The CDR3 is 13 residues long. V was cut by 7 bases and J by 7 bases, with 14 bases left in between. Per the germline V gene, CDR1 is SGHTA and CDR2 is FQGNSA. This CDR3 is CASKARTGNEQFF. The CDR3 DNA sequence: TGTGCCAGCAAGGCCCGAACGGGTAATGAGCAGTTCTTC.

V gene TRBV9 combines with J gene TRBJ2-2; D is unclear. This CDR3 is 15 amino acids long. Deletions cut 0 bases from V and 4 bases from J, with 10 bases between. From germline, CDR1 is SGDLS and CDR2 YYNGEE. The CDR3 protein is CASSVEVAITGELFF. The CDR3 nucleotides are TGTGCCAGCAGCGTAGAAGTCGCTATCACCGGGGAGCTGTTTTTT.

The CDR3 region is CASSPDRGIYEQYF. CDR3 nucleotide sequence: TGTGCCAGCAGCCCTGACAGGGGTATCTACGAGCAGTACTTC. The chain recombines TRBV7-2 with TRBJ2-7; 8 nucleotides agree with TRBD1. This CDR3 is built from 14 residues. Germline V lookup: CDR1 SGHTA, CDR2 FQGNSA. Losses at the gene ends were 5 bases for V and 3 bases for J; bases not matched to a gene: 6. Filled out from reference TRBV7-2 and TRBJ2-7, the complete variable domain reads GAGVSQSPSNKVTEKGKDVELRCDPISGHTALYWYRQSLGQGLEFLIYFQGNSAPDKSGLPSDRFSAERTGGSVSTLTIQRTQQEDSAVYLCASSPDRGIYEQYFGPGTRLTVT.

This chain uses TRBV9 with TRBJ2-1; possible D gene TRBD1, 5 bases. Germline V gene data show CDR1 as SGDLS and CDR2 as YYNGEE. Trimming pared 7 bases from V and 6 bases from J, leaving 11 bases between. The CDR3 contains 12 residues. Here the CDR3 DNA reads TGTGCCAGCGCCGAAAGGGGCAATGAGCAGTTCTTC. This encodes CASAERGNEQFF.

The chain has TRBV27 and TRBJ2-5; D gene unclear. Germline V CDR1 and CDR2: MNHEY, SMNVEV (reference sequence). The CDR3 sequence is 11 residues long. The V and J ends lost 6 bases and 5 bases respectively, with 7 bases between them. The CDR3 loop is CASSGRETQYF. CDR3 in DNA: TGTGCCAGCAGCGGAAGGGAGACCCAGTACTTC.

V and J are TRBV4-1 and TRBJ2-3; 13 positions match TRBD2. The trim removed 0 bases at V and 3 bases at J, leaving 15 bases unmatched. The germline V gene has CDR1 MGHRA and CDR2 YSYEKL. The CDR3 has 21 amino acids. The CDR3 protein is CASSQESGLAGAQTSTDTQYF. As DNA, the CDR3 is TGCGCCAGCAGCCAAGAGTCTGGACTAGCGGGGGCCCAAACAAGTACAGATACGCAGTATTTT.

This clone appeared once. CDR3 in amino acids: CASTSREGAGGYTF. CDR3 in DNA: TGTGCCAGCACCTCAAGGGAGGGGGCGGGTGGCTACACCTTC. The chain joins TRBV6-1 to TRBJ1-2; TRBD1 aligns across 7 bases. The CDR3 has 14 amino acids. Per the germline V gene, CDR1 is MNHNS and CDR2 is SASEGT. Trimming removed 7 bases from V and 7 bases from J; junction bases left unmatched: 12.